These 3 T cell receptor beta chains were all obtained from the same sample, sequenced in a study of cytomegalovirus exposure and HLA in healthy donors. The PCR used 60 Vbeta and 13 Jbeta primers. The repertoire was sequenced with immunoSEQ multiplex PCR; TCRdb's copy has only in-frame clones and lacks some. The sample includes 140,000 or so clones, roughly 80% of them seen just once. Material: PBMCs. The receptors come from a woman in her thirties or forties in good health and CMV-seropositive.

V usage is TRBV10-3 and J usage is TRBJ1-6, with D unclear. CDR3 length: 13 residues. V dropped 4 bases and J dropped 4 bases, with 5 bases sitting between them. Germline CDR1 is ENHRY and CDR2 is SYGVKD. CDR3 nucleotides: TGTGCCATCAGTGCAGATTATAATTCACCCCTCCACTTT. The encoded protein is CAISADYNSPLHF.

As concerns this clone: Other DNA sequences of this sample code for an identical CDR3. This sequence joins TRBV6-5 and TRBJ2-7, with D possibly TRBD2 on 5 matching bases. Trimming removed 6 bases from V and 4 bases from J, with 10 bases in between. This CDR3 is 12 amino acids long. In germline, CDR1 is MNHEY, CDR2 SVGAGI. CDR3 region: CASSRGLYEQYF. In DNA, the CDR3 is TGTGCCAGCAGCCGCGGACTTTACGAGCAGTACTTC.

The CDR3 DNA reads as TGTGCCAGCAGTTTGGGCCAGGAGGATTCGACCGGGGAGCTGTTTTTT. This sequence encodes CASSLGQEDSTGELFF. V is TRBV28 and J is TRBJ2-2; the D gene is possibly TRBD2 (5 bases). The CDR3 is 16 amino acids. Germline V CDR1 and CDR2: MDHEN, SYDVKM. The V gene lost 3 bases and the J gene lost 5 bases, with 16 bases spanning the gap.